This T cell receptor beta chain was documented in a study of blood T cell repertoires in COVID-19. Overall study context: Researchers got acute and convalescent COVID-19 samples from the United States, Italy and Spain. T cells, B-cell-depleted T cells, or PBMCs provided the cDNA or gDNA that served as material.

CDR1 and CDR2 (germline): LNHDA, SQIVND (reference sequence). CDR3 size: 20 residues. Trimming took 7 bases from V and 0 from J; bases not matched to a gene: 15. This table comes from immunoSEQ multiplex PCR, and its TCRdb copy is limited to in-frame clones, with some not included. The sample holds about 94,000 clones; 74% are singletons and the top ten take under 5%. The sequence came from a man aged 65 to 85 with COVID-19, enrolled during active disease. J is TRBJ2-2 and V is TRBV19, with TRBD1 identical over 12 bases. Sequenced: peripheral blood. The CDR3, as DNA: TGTGCCAGTAAAAGGGGACAGGGGGCAGGTAGAAACGCGAACACCGGGGAGCTGTTTTTT. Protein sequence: CASKRGQGAGRNANTGELFF.